A single TCR beta chain is shown here with its context. This clonotype appeared a few times. Its antigen is still unknown. One base away there is no much larger clone; base qualities are not given. The CDR1 and CDR2 encoded by the germline V gene are KGHSH and LQKENI. The V end loses 4 bases and the J end loses 6 bases, and a stretch of 16 bases separates them. Inclusive of the bounding cysteine and phenylalanine, the CDR3 is 14 residues long. This entry keeps only the CDR3 DNA: 42 bases, framed from base 1. Library construction relied on RACE. These reads were obtained on a NextSeq 500. During library preparation, unique molecular identifiers were attached to individual cDNA molecules so that TCRs could be counted quantitatively and reproducibly. From each blood RNA sample, both TCR alpha and TCR beta chains were sequenced. As for how the authors treated the data: A median of about 87,000 TCRs per sample was observed, with a range of about 23,224 to 700,000. V, J and CDR3 annotation of the TCR reads was carried out using the Decombinator software suite. For the PS versus PT1 abundance plots, all samples were subsampled to the same number of TCRs (28,000). Expanded TCRs were defined as absent before sensitization and observed at least eight times at the 2-week time point. TCRdb trimmed public reads at Q25 via fastp, called clones via MiXCR and kept in-frame beta chains. Identical CDR3 protein sequences are pooled into one entry, listed with their most common genes and DNA. The V and J calls were determined by TCRdb, not by the authors. A total of about 350,000 distinct CDR3 sequences appear in this sample, under 6.5% of them only once. In total, the top ten clones hold about 5.6% of the sample.

These data belong to a study of human T cells and chemical hapten exposure (dated by TCRdb to about 2021). Context from the whole study: For sensitization, 2% DPC in acetone was applied to a 2 cm by 2 cm area of upper inner arm skin. Weekly therapeutic DPC doses were additionally applied to the scalp of patients throughout the roughly 25-week study period. Patch tests used Finn chambers with 0.01% DPC on the upper back, scored after 6 days by International Contact Dermatitis Research Group standards. The mostly female patient cohort included alopecia areata with under or over 50% scalp involvement, alopecia totalis and alopecia universalis. Libraries were pooled for sequencing, and variation in per-sample TCR yields was attributed mainly to small differences in library volumes within the pool. The study tracked peripheral blood TCR repertoire changes in vivo during primary and secondary sensitization to the hapten diphenylcyclopropenone (DPC) in alopecia patients. Patient blood was sampled pre-sensitization (week 0) and at 2, 6 and about 24 weeks after DPC sensitization. For TCR sequencing, blood came from 25 to 35 alopecia patients at anywhere from one to four time points (pre-sensitization, 2, 6 and 24 weeks).

The time point label for this specimen denotes: patch test 2, 6 weeks after DPC sensitization. The sample's treatment or condition, from its label and the paper: therapeutic diphenylcyclopropenone sensitization with weekly scalp DPC. Blood at each patch-test visit was drawn before the patch test was applied. Patients were eligible if aged 18 to 70, diagnosed with alopecia and judged suitable for DPC therapy, and pregnant patients were excluded. Total RNA was extracted from unfractionated whole blood collected in Tempus Blood RNA tubes. The paper's findings and limits, for the study overall: DPC sensitization did not change how many TCRs were above 1 in 1000 frequency, and no evidence was found of alterations in global repertoire structure. Repeated subsampling changed both the strength of the expansion versus patch-test correlation and the threshold at which that correlation became significant. All patients had alopecia, a presumed autoimmune disease, so their immune response might differ from that of healthy individuals. Patch test score correlated positively with the number of PT1 expanded TCRs, reaching significance at thresholds 8, 16 and 32 but not at 4. Significantly more large CDR3 similarity clusters were formed by expanded TCRs than by pre-sensitization or healthy control sets, consistent with antigen-driven responses.

The V gene is TRBV18 and the J gene is TRBJ2-7; the D region may be TRBD1 or TRBD2, each matching 5 bases equally. Sequencing used whole blood, obtained in connection with sensitization to the hapten diphenylcyclopropenone (DPC). The clonotype originates from a woman under 30 with alopecia areata. Some clones in this sample may be carry-over from other donors' samples. The nucleotides read TGTGCCAGCTCACTGGGGACCGCCGGCCCCGAGCAGTACTTC. Its protein reads: CASSLGTAGPEQYF.